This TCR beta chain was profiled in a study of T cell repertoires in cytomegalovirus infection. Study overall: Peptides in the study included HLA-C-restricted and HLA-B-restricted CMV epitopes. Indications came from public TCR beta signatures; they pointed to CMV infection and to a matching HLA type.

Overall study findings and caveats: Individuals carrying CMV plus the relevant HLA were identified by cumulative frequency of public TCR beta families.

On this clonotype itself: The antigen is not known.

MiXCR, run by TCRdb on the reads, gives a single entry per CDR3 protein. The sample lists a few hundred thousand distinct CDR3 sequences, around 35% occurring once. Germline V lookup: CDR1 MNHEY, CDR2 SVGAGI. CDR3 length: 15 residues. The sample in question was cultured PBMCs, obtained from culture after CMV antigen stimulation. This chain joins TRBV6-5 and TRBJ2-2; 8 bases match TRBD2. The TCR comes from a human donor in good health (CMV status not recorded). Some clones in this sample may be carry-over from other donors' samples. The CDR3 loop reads CASSGRAIGTGELFF. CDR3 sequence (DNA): TGTGCTTCTTCCGGGAGGGCCATCGGCACCGGGGAGCTGTTTTTT.